Sequencing of this T cell receptor beta chain was carried out in a study of OX40 agonist ivuxolimab in advanced cancers. Points on this clone: Its antigen is not known.

Study conclusions and caveats: Among expanded peripheral T cells, antigen specificity went undetermined. Dose levels from 0.1 to 3.0 mg/kg saw CD4+ and CD8+ blood T cells expand clonally by week 6.

Systemic immunosuppression or autoimmune disease history was grounds to exclude patients. Measured with immunoSEQ multiplex PCR; TCRdb has only the in-frame clones, and not every one. The table has 70,000 to 95,000 clones, over 70% seen once. This CDR3 is 14 amino acids long. V gave up 2 bases and J gave up 1 base, with 8 bases separating them. Germline lookup yields CDR1 SEHNR and CDR2 FQNEAQ (reference sequence). This TCR was recovered from an adult with an advanced solid tumor such as melanoma, head and neck, liver or kidney cancer. This rearrangement joins TRBV7-9 to TRBJ2-5; D remains ambiguous. Sequenced material: CD4+ or CD8+ T cells sorted from blood, taken in a trial of the OX40 agonist ivuxolimab. The CDR3 DNA sequence: TGTGCCAGCAGCTTATGGAGTTCCCAAGAGACCCAGTACTTC. The encoded protein is CASSLWSSQETQYF. The variable domain in full, completed from reference TRBV7-9 and TRBJ2-5, reads DTGVSQNPRHKITKRGQNVTFRCDPISEHNRLYWYRQTLGQGPEFLTYFQNEAQLEKSRLLSDRFSAERPKGSFSTLEIQRTEQGDSAMYLCASSLWSSQETQYFGPGTRLLVL.